The next 22 T cell receptor beta chains were all read from a single sample in a study of OX40 agonist ivuxolimab in advanced cancers. Method: immunoSEQ multiplex PCR; TCRdb's copy keeps in-frame clones and lacks some. The table has about 120,000 clones, roughly nine tenths seen once. The sample was CD4+ or CD8+ T cells sorted from blood, taken in a trial of the OX40 agonist ivuxolimab. Receptor source: an adult with an advanced solid tumor such as melanoma, head and neck, liver or kidney cancer.

This chain uses TRBV6-5 with TRBJ2-3, with D unclear. Germline V gene lookup returns CDR1 MNHEY and CDR2 SVGAGI. Trimming removed 6 bases at V and 1 base at J, with 11 bases between. CDR3 length: 14 residues. The CDR3 loop is CASSPSGRTDTQYF. The CDR3 DNA is TGTGCCAGCAGCCCCTCGGGCCGCACAGATACGCAGTATTTT.

J is TRBJ2-5 and V is TRBV29-1; tentative D call: TRBD2 (6 bases). This CDR3 spans 12 amino acids. The germline V gene encodes CDR1 SQVTM and CDR2 ANQGSEA. Trimming shortened V by 3 bases and J by 4 bases, and 9 bases separated the two germline ends. The CDR3 is CSVELGGETQYF. In nucleotides, the CDR3 is TGCAGCGTTGAGTTGGGGGGAGAGACCCAGTACTTC. The variable domain in full, with the rest retrieved from reference TRBV29-1 and TRBJ2-5, is SAVISQKPSRDICQRGTSLTIQCQVDSQVTMMFWYRQQPGQSLTLIATANQGSEATYESGFVIDKFPISRPNLTFSTLTVSNMSPEDSSIYLCSVELGGETQYFGPGTRLLVL.

A few counts support this clone. The V call is TRBV2, the J call TRBJ1-5; no clear D gene. V was pared by 3 bases and J by 1 base, with 7 bases between. The CDR3 runs 14 residues. CDR1 and CDR2 (germline): SNHLY, FYNNEI. This CDR3 is CASSDAGSNQPQHF. CDR3 bases: TGTGCCAGCAGTGACGCGGGGAGCAATCAGCCCCAGCATTTT. The full variable domain, completed using reference TRBV2 and TRBJ1-5, is EPEVTQTPSHQVTQMGQEVILRCVPISNHLYFYWYRQILGQKVEFLVSFYNNEISEKSEIFDDQFSVERPDGSNFTLKIRSTKLEDSAMYFCASSDAGSNQPQHFGDGTRLSIL.

This sequence joins TRBV27 and TRBJ2-3, with TRBD2 as a possible D gene (6 bases). This CDR3 is 12 amino acids long. Germline lookup yields CDR1 MNHEY and CDR2 SMNVEV (reference sequence). V was clipped by 5 bases and J by 6 bases, with 9 bases between them. CDR3 sequence: CASSPRGDTQYF. The CDR3 nucleotides read TGTGCCAGCAGTCCCCGGGGGGATACGCAGTATTTT.

V gene TRBV19 combines with J gene TRBJ1-5, with D possibly TRBD1 on 6 matching bases. Germline V lookup: CDR1 LNHDA, CDR2 SQIVND (reference sequence). This CDR3 region has 14 residues. The V end lost 4 bases, the J end lost 3 bases, and 10 bases lay between the germline ends. The CDR3 nucleotides read TGTGCCAGTAGTACTAGACAGGACAATCAGCCCCAGCATTTT. This sequence encodes CASSTRQDNQPQHF.

The CDR3 bases are TGTGCCAGTAGGACGTTGAACACCGGGGAGCTGTTTTTT. Residues: CASRTLNTGELFF. The chain uses TRBV19 and TRBJ2-2; no clear D gene. Germline V gene data show CDR1 as LNHDA and CDR2 as SQIVND (reference sequence). The V end was cut by 6 bases, the J end by 1 base, with 6 bases between. The length of the CDR3 is 13 residues.

This rearrangement joins TRBV11-3 to TRBJ2-3; perhaps TRBD2 as D (6 bases). Trimming left V 4 bases short and J 0 bases short, with 8 bases between. The CDR3 is made up of 14 amino acids. The V gene's germline CDR1 is SGHNT and CDR2 YENEEA. The CDR3 DNA reads TGTGCCAGCAGCTCGGGGGTTAGCACAGATACGCAGTATTTT. Encoded protein: CASSSGVSTDTQYF.

Concerning this clone: Additional DNA sequences in this sample encode the identical CDR3. V gene TRBV28 combines with J gene TRBJ1-6; 11 nucleotides match TRBD1. Germline V gene sequence: CDR1 MDHEN, CDR2 SYDVKM. CDR3 length equals 14 residues. The trim removed 5 bases at V and 10 bases at J, leaving 4 bases unmatched. The CDR3 loop reads CASSLGQGGSPLHF. As DNA, the CDR3 is TGTGCCAGCAGTCTGGGACAGGGGGGATCACCCCTCCACTTT.

J is TRBJ2-7 and V is TRBV27, with 9 bases matching TRBD1. Germline V CDR1 and CDR2: MNHEY, SMNVEV (reference sequence). The CDR3 is made up of 15 amino acids. V shed 4 bases and J 5 bases; nucleotides not matched to a gene: 9. The chain's CDR3 is CASSYTGTGFHEQYF. The DNA for the CDR3 is TGTGCCAGCAGTTACACCGGGACAGGGTTCCACGAGCAGTACTTC.

Concerning this clone itself: This same CDR3 is encoded by further DNA sequences in the sample. The chain combines TRBV27 with TRBJ1-2; D might be TRBD1 (5 bases). This CDR3 is built from 14 residues. CDR1 and CDR2 from the germline V gene are MNHEY and SMNVEV (reference sequence). The germline V and J ends were trimmed by 8 bases and 8 bases, with 21 bases remaining between them. The CDR3 here is CASQPQSPGKGYTF. The CDR3 nucleotides read TGTGCCAGCCAACCTCAAAGCCCAGGGAAAGGCTACACCTTC.

The genes are TRBV19 and TRBJ1-5; TRBD1 might be the D (5 bases). The CDR3 totals 13 residues. Deletions cut 10 bases from V and 4 bases from J, with 14 bases between. Germline values: CDR1 LNHDA, CDR2 SQIVND (reference sequence). In DNA form, the CDR3 reads TGTGCCATCGGGGGGGTAGGGAATCAGCCCCAGCATTTT. Translating it yields CAIGGVGNQPQHF.

V gene TRBV7-2 combines with J gene TRBJ2-7; the match to TRBD1 covers 10 bases. The trim removed 4 bases at V and 0 bases at J, leaving 15 bases unmatched. The length of the CDR3 is 19 residues. Germline CDR1 is SGHTA and CDR2 is FQGNSA. CDR3 nucleotides: TGTGCCAGCAGCTCGAACCTCCGGGACAGGGGTCGAGTCTCCTACGAGCAGTACTTC. It translates to CASSSNLRDRGRVSYEQYF.

The rearrangement uses TRBV7-9 and TRBJ2-1; no definite D call. V was trimmed by 1 base and J by 15 bases, leaving 10 bases between them. The germline V gene encodes CDR1 SEHNR and CDR2 FQNEAQ (reference sequence). CDR3 length: 11 amino acids. This CDR3 is CASSLEFGWFF. Here the CDR3 DNA reads TGTGCCAGCAGCTTAGAATTCGGGTGGTTCTTC. Full variable domain (rest looked up from reference TRBV7-9 and TRBJ2-1): DTGVSQNPRHKITKRGQNVTFRCDPISEHNRLYWYRQTLGQGPEFLTYFQNEAQLEKSRLLSDRFSAERPKGSFSTLEIQRTEQGDSAMYLCASSLEFGWFFGPGTRLTVL.

V and J are TRBV7-2 and TRBJ1-3; 10 positions agree with TRBD1. Trimming removed 5 bases from V and 1 base from J; junction bases left unmatched: 5. This CDR3 comprises 16 residues. Germline CDR1 SGHTA, CDR2 FQGNSA. CDR3 residues: CASSPRQGASGNTIYF. Written as DNA, the CDR3 is TGTGCCAGCAGCCCGAGACAGGGGGCATCTGGAAACACCATATATTTT.

CDR3 coding DNA: TGTGCCAGCTCACCACCTTCGGGGGACATGAACACTGAAGCTTTCTTT. Translated: CASSPPSGDMNTEAFF. The chain couples TRBV18 to TRBJ1-1; D perhaps matches TRBD1 (6 bases). Trimming cost V 0 bases and J 0 bases, with 11 bases left between them. The CDR3 length is 16 residues. The germline V gene encodes CDR1 KGHSH and CDR2 LQKENI.

The rearrangement links TRBV30 to TRBJ1-4, with D possibly TRBD1 on 5 matching bases. Looked up from germline, CDR1 is GTSNPN and CDR2 is SVGIG (reference sequence). CDR3 length equals 15 residues. The germline V and J ends were trimmed by 3 bases and 0 bases, with 11 bases remaining between them. CDR3 bases: TGTGCCTGGAGAACAGGCCCTGCAACTAATGAAAAACTGTTTTTT. Translation gives CAWRTGPATNEKLFF. The variable domain in full, with the rest retrieved from reference TRBV30 and TRBJ1-4, is SQTIHQWPATLVQPVGSPLSLECTVEGTSNPNLYWYRQAAGRGLQLLFYSVGIGQISSEVPQNLSASRPQDRQFILSSKKLLLSDSGFYLCAWRTGPATNEKLFFGSGTQLSVL.

V usage is TRBV6-5 and J usage is TRBJ1-2; a possible D gene is TRBD1 (6 bases). Germline lookup yields CDR1 MNHEY and CDR2 SVGAGI. Trimming removed 6 bases at V and 3 bases at J, with 14 bases between. This CDR3 is built from 14 residues. As DNA, the CDR3 is TGTGCCAGCAGCCCTGGGACACCCTACTATGGCTACACCTTC. Translation: CASSPGTPYYGYTF.

In nucleotides, the CDR3 is TGTGCCAGCTCACCACCCAGCTCCAAAAACATTCAGTACTTC. Its protein product is CASSPPSSKNIQYF. The rearrangement links TRBV18 to TRBJ2-4; D is unclear. From germline, CDR1 is KGHSH and CDR2 LQKENI. This CDR3 is 14 amino acids long. Deletions cut 0 bases from V and 2 bases from J, with 5 bases between.

The chain uses TRBV28 and TRBJ1-2; D is undetermined. V lost 10 bases to trimming and J lost 2 bases, with 20 bases between them. This CDR3 has 15 residues. The V gene's germline CDR1 is MDHEN and CDR2 SYDVKM. CDR3 DNA sequence: TGTGCCACCGCACGAGCTCTAGCAGAAAACTATGGCTACACCTTC. This translates into CATARALAENYGYTF.

The chain combines TRBV5-6 with TRBJ2-1; D remains ambiguous. The germline gives CDR1 SGHDT, CDR2 YYEEEE. Trimming cost V 2 bases and J 3 bases, with 21 bases left between them. The CDR3 extends over 18 amino acids. The CDR3 reads CASSFLSLDAPYYNEQFF. CDR3 DNA: TGTGCCAGCAGCTTTCTGTCGTTGGACGCTCCCTACTACAATGAGCAGTTCTTC.

CDR3 DNA: TGTGCCAGCAGCTCGGAAGGAACTAATGAAAAACTGTTTTTT. This codes for CASSSEGTNEKLFF. The J gene is TRBJ1-4, the V gene TRBV7-2; D gene ambiguous. The CDR3 length is 14 residues. CDR1 is SGHTA, CDR2 FQGNSA, per germline. Trimming took 4 bases from V and 1 from J, leaving 7 bases between them.

This sequence joins TRBV7-2 and TRBJ2-3; D is uncertain. This CDR3 contains 14 residues. Germline V gene data show CDR1 as SGHTA and CDR2 as FQGNSA. Trimming took 9 bases from V and 2 from J, leaving 15 bases between them. CDR3 amino acids: CASFRSGNTDTQYF. The CDR3 nucleotides read TGTGCCAGTTTCAGGTCTGGTAACACAGATACGCAGTATTTT.